This T cell receptor beta chain is drawn from a study of immune heterogeneity within non-small cell lung tumors. The overall study: Histology included several squamous cell carcinomas, roughly eleven non-squamous carcinomas and 1 unspecified tumor.

Regarding the study as a whole: Tumor sites within a patient were found to share identical dominant CDR3 beta clonotypes, and site-unique high-frequency clones were also present. Individual patients mostly differed in their high-frequency T-cell receptor beta clonotypes.

On this clonotype: What it binds is unknown.

As template, the study used bulk tumor genomic DNA at about 600 ng per sample. Biopsies, several per primary tumor and spaced far apart, were collected during surgery. Patients with untreated, newly diagnosed non-small cell lung cancer underwent curative surgery. The germline gives CDR1 SGHAT, CDR2 FQNNGV. With V trimmed by 8 bases and J by 6 bases, 6 bases remained unmatched. The CDR3 covers 14 residues. A first 10-cycle multiplex round used 32 V-gene and 13 J-gene primers on TCR beta CDR3. TCRdb called the multiplex PCR reads again in MiXCR, with one record for every CDR3 protein. Of under 13,000 distinct CDR3 sequences listed, about 31% are singletons.

The source material was lung tumor tissue. The chain couples TRBV11-2 to TRBJ1-6, with 8 nucleotides matching TRBD1. This clonotype was obtained from a woman aged 45-60 years with non-small cell lung cancer. CDR3 protein: CASSGTGGNSPLHF. DNA for the CDR3: TGTGCCAGCTCAGGGACAGGTGGTAATTCACCCCTCCACTTT.